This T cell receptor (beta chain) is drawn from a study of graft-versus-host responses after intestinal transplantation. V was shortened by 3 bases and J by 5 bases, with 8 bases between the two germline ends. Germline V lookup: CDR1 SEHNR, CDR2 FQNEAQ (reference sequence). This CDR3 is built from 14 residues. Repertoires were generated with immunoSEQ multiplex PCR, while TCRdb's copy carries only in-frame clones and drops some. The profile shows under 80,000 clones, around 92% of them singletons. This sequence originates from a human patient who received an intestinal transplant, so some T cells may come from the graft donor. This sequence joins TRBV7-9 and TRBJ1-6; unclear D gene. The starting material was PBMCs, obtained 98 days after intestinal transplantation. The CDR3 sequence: CASSFLGDNSPLHF. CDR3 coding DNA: TGTGCCAGCAGCTTCTTGGGCGATAATTCACCCCTCCACTTT.